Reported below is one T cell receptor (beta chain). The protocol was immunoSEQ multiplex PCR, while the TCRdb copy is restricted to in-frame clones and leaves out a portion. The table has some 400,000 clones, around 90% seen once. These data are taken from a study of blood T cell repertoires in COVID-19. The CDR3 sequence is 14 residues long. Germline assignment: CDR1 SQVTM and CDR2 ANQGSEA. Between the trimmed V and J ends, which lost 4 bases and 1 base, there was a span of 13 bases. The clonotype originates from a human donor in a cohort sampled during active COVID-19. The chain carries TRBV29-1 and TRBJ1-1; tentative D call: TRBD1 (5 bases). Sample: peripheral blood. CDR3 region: CSVVDHRTNTEAFF. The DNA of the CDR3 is TGCAGCGTTGTCGACCACAGGACGAACACTGAAGCTTTCTTT.